One and the same sample provided the 18 T cell receptor beta chains below, sequenced in a study of control samples from healthy donors and cancer patients. The assay was immunoSEQ multiplex PCR, and TCRdb's table has in-frame clones only and misses some. The profile shows roughly 150,000 clones, 80% to 95% of them singletons. The specimen was blood. These receptors were obtained from a woman aged 25 to 39 in good health.

This clone was recorded once. The chain uses TRBV27 and TRBJ2-1, with D tentatively TRBD1 (5 bases). The CDR3 is 15 residues long. Trimming took off 4 bases at V and 5 bases at J, with 15 bases between the two ends. The germline gives CDR1 MNHEY, CDR2 SMNVEV (reference sequence). The CDR3 nucleotides read TGTGCCAGCAGTTCACGGACATTAGGCGACAATGAGCAGTTCTTC. Protein product: CASSSRTLGDNEQFF.

V usage is TRBV5-6 and J usage is TRBJ2-2; D might be TRBD2 (6 bases). V lost 4 bases, J lost 4 bases, and 23 bases lay in between. This CDR3 comprises 18 residues. Germline-derived CDR1 and CDR2 are SGHDT and YYEEEE. The CDR3 nucleotides read TGTGCCAGCAGCCGTTACTCCAGGGTGGAGGGGAGCACCGGGGAGCTGTTTTTT. This sequence encodes CASSRYSRVEGSTGELFF.

This clone was detected once. The chain combines TRBV5-1 with TRBJ2-5; TRBD2 is a possible D gene (5 bases). The CDR3 is 15 amino acids. Germline CDR1 is SGHRS and CDR2 is YFSETQ. V dropped 0 bases and J dropped 2 bases, with 11 bases sitting between them. The chain's CDR3 is CASSLASGLQETQYF. The CDR3 bases are TGCGCCAGCAGCTTGGCCTCAGGACTGCAAGAGACCCAGTACTTC.

The chain has TRBV13 and TRBJ2-7, with D perhaps matching TRBD1 or TRBD2 (5 bases each). The germline V gene encodes CDR1 PRHDT and CDR2 FYEKMQ (reference sequence). This CDR3 spans 14 amino acids. V was clipped by 3 bases and J by 9 bases, with 18 bases between them. This CDR3 is CASSFWGSHEGQYF. In DNA, the CDR3 is TGTGCCAGCAGCTTCTGGGGCTCCCACGAGGGGCAGTACTTC.

The chain employs TRBV11-2 and TRBJ2-1; D is possibly TRBD1 or TRBD2 (5 bases each). The CDR3 spans 15 residues. CDR1 and CDR2 from the germline V gene are SGHAT and FQNNGV. V gave up 5 bases and J gave up 5 bases, with 16 bases separating them. For the CDR3, the DNA is TGTGCCAGCAGCCCCCACCGGGACCGAAACAATGAGCAGTTCTTC. Protein product: CASSPHRDRNNEQFF.

The count of this clone is one. V gene TRBV19 combines with J gene TRBJ2-1; a weak D match, TRBD1 (6 bases). The CDR3 spans 12 residues. From germline, CDR1 is LNHDA and CDR2 SQIVND (reference sequence). V lost 4 bases, J lost 5 bases, and 6 bases lay in between. CDR3 region: CASSRQDNEQFF. The CDR3 DNA follows: TGTGCCAGTAGTAGACAGGACAATGAGCAGTTCTTC.

V and J are TRBV4-2 and TRBJ2-1; D remains ambiguous. CDR3 length equals 16 residues. The V end was cut by 3 bases, the J end by 2 bases, with 14 bases between. CDR1 and CDR2 (germline): LGHNA, YNFKEQ. DNA for the CDR3: TGTGCCAGCAGCCAGGCTGTGAATCCCCCCTACAATGAGCAGTTCTTC. Amino acid sequence: CASSQAVNPPYNEQFF.

This sequence joins TRBV19 and TRBJ2-1; the match to TRBD1 covers 11 bases. The J segment lost 3 bases and the V segment lost 5 bases, leaving 3 bases of the junction unmatched. The CDR3 is 15 amino acids. Germline CDR1 reads LNHDA; CDR2 reads SQIVND (reference sequence). CDR3 nucleotides: TGTGCCAGTAGTTCCGGGACAGGGGGCTACAATGAGCAGTTCTTC. The encoded protein is CASSSGTGGYNEQFF.

The chain's CDR3 is CATSRDRGAFSKNIQYF. In DNA form, the CDR3 reads TGTGCCACCAGCAGAGATCGAGGGGCATTTTCCAAAAACATTCAGTACTTC. This chain joins TRBV15 and TRBJ2-4, with D perhaps matching TRBD1 or TRBD2 (5 bases each). Germline V lookup: CDR1 LNHNV, CDR2 YYDKDF (reference sequence). The CDR3 runs to 17 residues. The V gene lost 0 bases and the J gene lost 2 bases, with 14 bases spanning the gap.

V gene TRBV6-4 combines with J gene TRBJ2-1; the match to TRBD2 covers 9 bases. Germline values: CDR1 MRHNA, CDR2 SNTAGT. The CDR3 consists of 15 residues. V lost 6 bases, J lost 7 bases, and 10 bases stayed unmatched. CDR3: CASREASGNANEQFF. The CDR3, as DNA: TGTGCCAGCAGGGAGGCTAGCGGGAACGCGAATGAGCAGTTCTTC.

The gene calls are TRBV12-3 or TRBV12-4 and TRBJ1-2, with D unclear. V was cut by 3 bases and J by 8 bases, with 13 bases left in between. There are 13 residues in the CDR3. In DNA, the CDR3 is TGTGCCAGCAGTTTGGGCGGTCCTCGAGGCTACACCTTC. It specifies CASSLGGPRGYTF.

The genes are TRBV6-1 and TRBJ1-5; possibly TRBD1 for D (5 bases). Trimming shortened V by 1 base and J by 3 bases, and 13 bases separated the two germline ends. The length of the CDR3 is 16 residues. Germline-derived CDR1 and CDR2 are MNHNS and SASEGT. The CDR3 here is CASSEVEGTANQPQHF. The CDR3 DNA reads as TGTGCCAGCAGTGAAGTTGAGGGGACTGCCAATCAGCCCCAGCATTTT.

This clone was recorded once. The chain joins TRBV6-6 to TRBJ2-2; D is perhaps TRBD2 (5 bases). Trimming took 2 bases from V and 7 from J, leaving 11 bases between them. Germline V gives CDR1 MNHNY, CDR2 SVGAGI (reference sequence). The CDR3 contains 14 residues. This CDR3 reads CASSYTRLGGELFF. The DNA for the CDR3 is TGTGCCAGCAGTTACACTAGACTGGGCGGGGAGCTGTTTTTT.

The rearrangement uses TRBV28 and TRBJ1-5, with D possibly TRBD1 on 5 matching bases. Between the trimmed V and J ends, which lost 8 bases and 7 bases, there was a span of 18 bases. CDR3 length: 14 residues. The germline V gene encodes CDR1 MDHEN and CDR2 SYDVKM. In DNA, the CDR3 is TGTGCCAGCGCGATTCGGGGGGGAGGACAGCCCCAGCATTTT. Translation: CASAIRGGGQPQHF.

The chain has TRBV28 and TRBJ2-5; D uncertain. The germline V gene encodes CDR1 MDHEN and CDR2 SYDVKM. The CDR3 loop spans 14 amino acids. Trimming shortened V by 8 bases and J by 1 base, and 14 bases separated the two germline ends. The CDR3 nucleotides are TGTGCCAGCCGTTCAGGACGGCTCCAAGAGACCCAGTACTTC. Translating gives CASRSGRLQETQYF.

This clone was seen a single time. J is TRBJ2-1 and V is TRBV24-1; D possibly matches TRBD1 or TRBD2 (5 bases each). Trimming removed 7 bases at V and 7 bases at J, with 19 bases between. Germline values: CDR1 KGHDR, CDR2 SFDVKD. This CDR3 comprises 15 residues. In DNA, the CDR3 is TGTGCCACCAGCGACAGCTTAGGACTCGTGAATGAGCAGTTCTTC. Translation: CATSDSLGLVNEQFF.

The chain carries TRBV7-9 and TRBJ2-3; 7 nucleotides line up with TRBD1. The J segment lost 2 bases and the V segment lost 8 bases, leaving 10 bases of the junction unmatched. CDR3 size: 15 residues. Germline values: CDR1 SEHNR, CDR2 FQNEAQ (reference sequence). Here the CDR3 reads CASLWTGAYTDTQYF. CDR3 DNA: TGTGCCAGCCTATGGACAGGAGCCTACACAGATACGCAGTATTTT.

This chain joins TRBV27 and TRBJ2-3; unclear D gene. Trimming took 5 bases from V and 0 from J, leaving 9 bases between them. Germline CDR1 and CDR2: MNHEY and SMNVEV (reference sequence). The CDR3 totals 14 residues. CDR3 residues: CASSGDWSTDTQYF. The CDR3, as DNA: TGTGCCAGCAGTGGGGATTGGAGCACAGATACGCAGTATTTT.